This T cell receptor beta chain stems from a study of blood T cell repertoires in COVID-19. As originally analysed: For nucleated cells, counts were estimated from reference gene primer amplification. TCRdb's table, derived via immunoSEQ multiplex PCR, lists solely in-frame clones and lacks some. That table is the source of V, J and clone size, and D and trimming were worked out from the DNA. Of 150,000 to 200,000 clones in the sample, about 85% were seen once. Sequenced material: peripheral blood. The clonotype comes from a woman aged 70-85 years with COVID-19, enrolled during active disease.

This CDR3 is CAWFLGAERGISDTQYF. For the CDR3, the DNA is TGTGCCTGGTTCTTAGGGGCGGAGCGGGGGATATCAGATACGCAGTATTTT. The chain employs TRBV30 and TRBJ2-3; 8 positions agree with TRBD2. This CDR3 has 17 amino acids. Germline V gene data show CDR1 as GTSNPN and CDR2 as SVGIG (reference sequence). With 5 bases clipped from V and 4 bases from J, the junction kept 17 bases outside the gene matches.